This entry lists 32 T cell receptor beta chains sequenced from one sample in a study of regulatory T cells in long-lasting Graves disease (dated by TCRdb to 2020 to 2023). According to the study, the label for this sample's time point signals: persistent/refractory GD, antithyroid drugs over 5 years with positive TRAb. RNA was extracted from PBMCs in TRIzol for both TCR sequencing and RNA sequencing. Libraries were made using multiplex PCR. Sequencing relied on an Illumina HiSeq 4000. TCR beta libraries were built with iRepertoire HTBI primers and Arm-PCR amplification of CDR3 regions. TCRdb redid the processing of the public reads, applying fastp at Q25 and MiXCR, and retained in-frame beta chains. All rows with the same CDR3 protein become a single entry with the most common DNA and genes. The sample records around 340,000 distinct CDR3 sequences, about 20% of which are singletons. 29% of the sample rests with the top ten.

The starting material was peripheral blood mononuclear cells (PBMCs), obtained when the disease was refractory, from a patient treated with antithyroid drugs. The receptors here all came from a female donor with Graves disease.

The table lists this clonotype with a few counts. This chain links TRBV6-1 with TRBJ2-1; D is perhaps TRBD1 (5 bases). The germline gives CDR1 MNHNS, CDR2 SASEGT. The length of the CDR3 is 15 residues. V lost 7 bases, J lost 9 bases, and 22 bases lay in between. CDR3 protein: CASTTQAQGFGEQFF. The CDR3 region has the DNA TGTGCCAGCACCACCCAGGCGCAGGGTTTTGGTGAGCAGTTCTTC.

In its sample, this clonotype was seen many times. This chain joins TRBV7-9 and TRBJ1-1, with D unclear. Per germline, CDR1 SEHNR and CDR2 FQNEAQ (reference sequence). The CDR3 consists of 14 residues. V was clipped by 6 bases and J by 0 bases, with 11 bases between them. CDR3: CASSLPLMNTEAFF. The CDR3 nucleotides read TGTGCCAGCAGTCTACCCTTGATGAACACTGAAGCTTTCTTT.

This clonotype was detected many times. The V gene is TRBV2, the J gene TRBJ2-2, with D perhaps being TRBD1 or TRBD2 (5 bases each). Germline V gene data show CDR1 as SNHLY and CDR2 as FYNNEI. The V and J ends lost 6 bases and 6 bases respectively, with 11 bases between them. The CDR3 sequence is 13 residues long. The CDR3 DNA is TGTGCCAGCAGACGAGGGGCCCCCGGGGAGCTGTTTTTT. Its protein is CASRRGAPGELFF.

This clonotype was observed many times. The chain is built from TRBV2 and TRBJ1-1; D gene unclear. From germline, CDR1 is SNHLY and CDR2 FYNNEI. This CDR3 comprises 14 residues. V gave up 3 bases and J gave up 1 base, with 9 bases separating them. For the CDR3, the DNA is TGTGCCAGCAGTGAGTTGACCGGGAACACTGAAGCTTTCTTT. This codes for CASSELTGNTEAFF. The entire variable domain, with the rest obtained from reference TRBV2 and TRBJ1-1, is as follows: EPEVTQTPSHQVTQMGQEVILRCVPISNHLYFYWYRQILGQKVEFLVSFYNNEISEKSEIFDDQFSVERPDGSNFTLKIRSTKLEDSAMYFCASSELTGNTEAFFGQGTRLTVV.

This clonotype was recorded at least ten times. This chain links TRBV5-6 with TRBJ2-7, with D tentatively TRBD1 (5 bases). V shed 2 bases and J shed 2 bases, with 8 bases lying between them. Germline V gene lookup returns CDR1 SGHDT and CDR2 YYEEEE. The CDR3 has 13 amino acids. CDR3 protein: CASSFDSPYEQYF. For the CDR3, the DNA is TGTGCCAGCAGCTTTGACAGCCCCTACGAGCAGTACTTC.

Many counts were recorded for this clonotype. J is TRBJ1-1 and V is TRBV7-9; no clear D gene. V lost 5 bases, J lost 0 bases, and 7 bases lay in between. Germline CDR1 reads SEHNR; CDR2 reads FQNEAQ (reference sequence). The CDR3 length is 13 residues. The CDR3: CASSVDMNTEAFF. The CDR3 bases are TGTGCCAGCAGCGTCGATATGAACACTGAAGCTTTCTTT.

DNA of the CDR3: TGCGCCAGCAGCAGAAGGACTCACCAAGAGACCCAGTACTTC. The encoded protein is CASSRRTHQETQYF. The chain is built from TRBV5-1 and TRBJ2-5, with D perhaps TRBD2 (5 bases). Trimming cost V 4 bases and J 0 bases, with 10 bases left between them. The CDR3 is 14 amino acids. Germline values: CDR1 SGHRS, CDR2 YFSETQ. The full variable domain, completed using reference TRBV5-1 and TRBJ2-5, is KAGVTQTPRYLIKTRGQQVTLSCSPISGHRSVSWYQQTPGQGLQFLFEYFSETQRNKGNFPGRFSGRQFSNSRSEMNVSTLELGDSALYLCASSRRTHQETQYFGPGTRLLVL.

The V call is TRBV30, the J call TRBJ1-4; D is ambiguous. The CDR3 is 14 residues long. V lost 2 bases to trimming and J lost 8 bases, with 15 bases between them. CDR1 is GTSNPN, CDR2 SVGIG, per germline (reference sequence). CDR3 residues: CAWSPSEGWEKLFF. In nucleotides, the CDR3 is TGTGCCTGGAGTCCTAGTGAAGGGTGGGAAAAACTGTTTTTT.

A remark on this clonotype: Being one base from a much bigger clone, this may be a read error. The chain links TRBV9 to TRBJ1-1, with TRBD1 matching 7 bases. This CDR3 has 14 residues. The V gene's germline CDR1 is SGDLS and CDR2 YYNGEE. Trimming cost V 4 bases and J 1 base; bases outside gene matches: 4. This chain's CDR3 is CASSPGQQNTEAFF. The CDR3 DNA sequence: TGTGCCAGCAGCCCGGGACAGCAGAACACTGAAGCTTTCTTT.

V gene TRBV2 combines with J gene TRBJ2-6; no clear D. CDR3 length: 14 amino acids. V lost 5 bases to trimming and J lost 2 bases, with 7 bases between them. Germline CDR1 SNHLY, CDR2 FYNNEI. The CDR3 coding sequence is TGTGCCAGCAGTTGGGCTGCTGGGGCCAACGTCCTGACTTTC. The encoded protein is CASSWAAGANVLTF. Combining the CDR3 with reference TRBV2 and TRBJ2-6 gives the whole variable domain EPEVTQTPSHQVTQMGQEVILRCVPISNHLYFYWYRQILGQKVEFLVSFYNNEISEKSEIFDDQFSVERPDGSNFTLKIRSTKLEDSAMYFCASSWAAGANVLTFGAGSRLTVL.

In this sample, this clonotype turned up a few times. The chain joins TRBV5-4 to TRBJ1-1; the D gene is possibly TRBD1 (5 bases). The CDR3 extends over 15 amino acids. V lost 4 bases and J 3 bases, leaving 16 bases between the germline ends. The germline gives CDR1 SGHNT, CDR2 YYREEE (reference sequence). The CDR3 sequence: CASSGTFGIDTEAFF. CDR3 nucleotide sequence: TGTGCCAGCAGCGGGACTTTTGGAATAGACACTGAAGCTTTCTTT.

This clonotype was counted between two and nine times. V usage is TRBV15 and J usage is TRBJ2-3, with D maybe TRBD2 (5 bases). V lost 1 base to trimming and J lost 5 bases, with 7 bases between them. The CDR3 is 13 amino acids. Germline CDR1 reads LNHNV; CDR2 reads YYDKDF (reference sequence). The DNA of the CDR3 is TGTGCCACCAGCAGAGTCGGAGGAGATACGCAGTATTTT. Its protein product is CATSRVGGDTQYF.

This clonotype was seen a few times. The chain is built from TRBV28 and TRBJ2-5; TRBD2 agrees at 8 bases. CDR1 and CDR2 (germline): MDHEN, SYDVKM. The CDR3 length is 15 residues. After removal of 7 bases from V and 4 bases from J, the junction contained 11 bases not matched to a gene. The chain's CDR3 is CASTDGGGGGETQYF. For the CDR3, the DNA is TGTGCCAGCACAGACGGGGGGGGAGGAGGAGAGACCCAGTACTTC.

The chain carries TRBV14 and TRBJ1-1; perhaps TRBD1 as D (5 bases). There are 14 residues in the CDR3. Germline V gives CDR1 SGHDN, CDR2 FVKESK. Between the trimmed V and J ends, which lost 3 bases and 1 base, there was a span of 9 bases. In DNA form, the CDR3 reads TGTGCCAGCAGCCACTGGGGGAGGAACACTGAAGCTTTCTTT. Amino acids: CASSHWGRNTEAFF. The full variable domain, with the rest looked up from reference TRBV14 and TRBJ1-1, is EAGVTQFPSHSVIEKGQTVTLRCDPISGHDNLYWYRRVMGKEIKFLLHFVKESKQDESGMPNNRFLAERTGGTYSTLKVQPAELEDSGVYFCASSHWGRNTEAFFGQGTRLTVV.

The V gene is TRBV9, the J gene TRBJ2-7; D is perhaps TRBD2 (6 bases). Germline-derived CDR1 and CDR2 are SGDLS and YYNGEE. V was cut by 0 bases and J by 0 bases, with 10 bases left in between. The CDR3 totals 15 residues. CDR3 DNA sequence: TGTGCCAGCAGCGTAGTGGGACTCCCCTCCTACGAGCAGTACTTC. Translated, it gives CASSVVGLPSYEQYF.

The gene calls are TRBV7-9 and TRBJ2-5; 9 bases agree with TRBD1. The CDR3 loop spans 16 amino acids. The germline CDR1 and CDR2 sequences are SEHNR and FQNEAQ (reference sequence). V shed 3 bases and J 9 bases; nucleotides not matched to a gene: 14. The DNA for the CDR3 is TGTGCCAGCAGCTTTTCCGTAACAGGGGGCTTGGAGGCCCAGTACTTC. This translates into CASSFSVTGGLEAQYF.

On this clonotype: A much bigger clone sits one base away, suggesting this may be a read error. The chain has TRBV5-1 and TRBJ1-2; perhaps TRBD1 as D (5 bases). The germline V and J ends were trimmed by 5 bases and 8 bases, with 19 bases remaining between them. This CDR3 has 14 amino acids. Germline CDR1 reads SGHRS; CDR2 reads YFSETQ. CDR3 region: CASRASRGARGYTF. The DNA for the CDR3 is TGCGCCAGCAGGGCCTCACGGGGCGCGCGGGGCTACACCTTC.

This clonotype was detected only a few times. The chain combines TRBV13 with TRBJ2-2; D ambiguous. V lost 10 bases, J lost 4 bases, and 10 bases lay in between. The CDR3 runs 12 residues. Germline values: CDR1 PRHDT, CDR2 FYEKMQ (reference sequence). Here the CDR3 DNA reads TGTGCCACCCTAACAGCCACCGGGGAGCTGTTTTTT. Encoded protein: CATLTATGELFF. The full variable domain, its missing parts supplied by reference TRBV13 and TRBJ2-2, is AAGVIQSPRHLIKEKRETATLKCYPIPRHDTVYWYQQGPGQDPQFLISFYEKMQSDKGSIPDRFSAQQFSDYHSELNMSSLELGDSALYFCATLTATGELFFGEGSRLTVL.

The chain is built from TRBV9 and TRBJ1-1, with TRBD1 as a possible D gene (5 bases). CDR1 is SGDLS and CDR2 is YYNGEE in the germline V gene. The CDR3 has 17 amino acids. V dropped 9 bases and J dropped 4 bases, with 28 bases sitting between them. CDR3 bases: TGTGCCACTTCACCACGTGGGACCGCAGCAGGAGCCACTGAAGCTTTCTTT. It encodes CATSPRGTAAGATEAFF.

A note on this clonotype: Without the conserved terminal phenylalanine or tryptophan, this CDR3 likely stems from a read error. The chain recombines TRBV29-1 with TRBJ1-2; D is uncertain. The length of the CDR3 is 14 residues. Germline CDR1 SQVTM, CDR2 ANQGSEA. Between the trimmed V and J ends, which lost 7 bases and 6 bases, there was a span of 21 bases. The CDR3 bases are TGCAGCGGACTGGGTCGGGGTGATTTTAATGGCTACACCCTC. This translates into CSGLGRGDFNGYTL.

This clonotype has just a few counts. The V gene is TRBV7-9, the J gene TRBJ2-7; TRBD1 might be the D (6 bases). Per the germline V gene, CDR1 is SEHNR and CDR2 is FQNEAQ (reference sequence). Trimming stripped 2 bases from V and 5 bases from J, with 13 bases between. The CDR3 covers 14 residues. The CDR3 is CASSLSGDQDEQYF. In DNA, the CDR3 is TGTGCCAGCAGCTTATCAGGGGACCAGGACGAGCAGTACTTC.

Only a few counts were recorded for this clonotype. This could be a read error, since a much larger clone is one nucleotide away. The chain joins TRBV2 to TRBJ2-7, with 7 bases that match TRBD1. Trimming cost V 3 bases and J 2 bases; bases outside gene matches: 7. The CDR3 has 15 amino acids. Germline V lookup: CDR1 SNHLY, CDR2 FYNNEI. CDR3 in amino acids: CASSDPGQDAYEQYF. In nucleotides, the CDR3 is TGTGCCAGCAGTGACCCTGGACAGGATGCCTACGAGCAGTACTTC. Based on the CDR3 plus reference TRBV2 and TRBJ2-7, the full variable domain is EPEVTQTPSHQVTQMGQEVILRCVPISNHLYFYWYRQILGQKVEFLVSFYNNEISEKSEIFDDQFSVERPDGSNFTLKIRSTKLEDSAMYFCASSDPGQDAYEQYFGPGTRLTVT.

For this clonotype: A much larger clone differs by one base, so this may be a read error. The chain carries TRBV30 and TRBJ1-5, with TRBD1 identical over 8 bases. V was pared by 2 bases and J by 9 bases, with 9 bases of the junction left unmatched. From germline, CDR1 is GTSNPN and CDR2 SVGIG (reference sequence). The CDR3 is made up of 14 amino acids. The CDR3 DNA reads TGTGCCTGGAGTCTCGGACAGGGCGGTCGGCCCCAGCATTTT. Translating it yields CAWSLGQGGRPQHF.

The CDR3 sequence is CASSQGRAGGHEQYF. In DNA, the CDR3 is TGTGCCAGCAGCCAAGGGCGAGCGGGAGGGCACGAGCAGTACTTC. V gene TRBV3-1 combines with J gene TRBJ2-7; 10 bases match TRBD2. The junction had 5 bases not matched to a gene; V was cut back by 1 base and J by 5 bases. The CDR3 has 15 amino acids. From germline, CDR1 is LGHDT and CDR2 YNNKEL (reference sequence).

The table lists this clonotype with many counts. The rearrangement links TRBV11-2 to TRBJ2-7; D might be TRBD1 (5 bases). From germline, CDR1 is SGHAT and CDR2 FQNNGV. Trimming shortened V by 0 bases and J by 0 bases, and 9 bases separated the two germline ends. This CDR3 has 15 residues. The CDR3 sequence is CASSLDRAPSYEQYF. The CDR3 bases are TGTGCCAGCAGCTTAGACAGGGCCCCCTCCTACGAGCAGTACTTC.

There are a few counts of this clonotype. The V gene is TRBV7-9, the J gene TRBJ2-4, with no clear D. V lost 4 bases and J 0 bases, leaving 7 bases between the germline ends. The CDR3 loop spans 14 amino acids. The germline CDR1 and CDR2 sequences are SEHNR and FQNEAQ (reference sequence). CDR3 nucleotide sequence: TGTGCCAGCAGCTCCCTAGTAGCCAAAAACATTCAGTACTTC. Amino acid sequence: CASSSLVAKNIQYF.

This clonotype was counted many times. The chain's CDR3 is CASSYSAGVYGYTF. For the CDR3, the DNA is TGTGCCAGCAGTTACTCGGCAGGAGTCTATGGCTACACCTTC. This sequence joins TRBV6-6 and TRBJ1-2, with D unclear. V lost 0 bases and J lost 4, with 9 bases in between. The CDR3 is made up of 14 amino acids. Germline V gene data show CDR1 as MNHNY and CDR2 as SVGAGI (reference sequence).

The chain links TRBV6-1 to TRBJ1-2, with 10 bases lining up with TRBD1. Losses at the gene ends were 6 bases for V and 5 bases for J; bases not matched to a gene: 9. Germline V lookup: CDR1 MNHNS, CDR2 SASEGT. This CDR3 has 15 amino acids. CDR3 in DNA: TGTGCCAGCAGGGCGACAGGGGGCAATTATTATGGCTACACCTTC. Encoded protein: CASRATGGNYYGYTF.

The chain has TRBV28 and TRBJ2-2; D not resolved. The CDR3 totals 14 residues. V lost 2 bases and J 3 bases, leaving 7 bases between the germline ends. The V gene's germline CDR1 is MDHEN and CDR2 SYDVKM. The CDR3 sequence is CASSLVVYTGELFF. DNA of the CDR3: TGTGCCAGCAGTTTAGTCGTTTACACCGGGGAGCTGTTTTTT.

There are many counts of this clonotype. The CDR3 sequence: CASRGHAGQDYGYTF. CDR3 nucleotides: TGTGCCAGCCGAGGCCACGCCGGACAGGACTATGGCTACACCTTC. This chain uses TRBV25-1 with TRBJ1-2; TRBD1 matches 7 bases. Per germline, CDR1 MGHDK and CDR2 SYGVNS. CDR3 size: 15 residues. Losses at the gene ends were 8 bases for V and 3 bases for J; bases not matched to a gene: 12.

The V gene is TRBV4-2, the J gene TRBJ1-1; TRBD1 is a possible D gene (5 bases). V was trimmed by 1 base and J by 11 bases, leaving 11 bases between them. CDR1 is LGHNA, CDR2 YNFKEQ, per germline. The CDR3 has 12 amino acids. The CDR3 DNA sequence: TGTGCCAGCAGCCAAGTGGGGGGAGGGGCTTTCTTT. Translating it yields CASSQVGGGAFF.

The CDR3 DNA reads as TGCAGTGCTCGGACCGCCGGGACCCCCATGAGCGAGCAGTACTTC. This gives the protein CSARTAGTPMSEQYF. The chain carries TRBV20-1 and TRBJ2-7; D is possibly TRBD1 or TRBD2 (5 bases each). Trimming took off 5 bases at V and 6 bases at J, with 23 bases between the two ends. CDR1 and CDR2 (germline): DFQATT, SNEGSKA (reference sequence). The CDR3 length is 15 residues.